This section outlines one TCR beta chain sequence together with its context. At one of its ends the junction is not consistent with the germline gene, which may arise from a read error. TCRdb used MiXCR to reprocess the RT-PCR reads, holding one entry per CDR3 protein. This repertoire shows 800,000 or so distinct CDR3 sequences, approximately 22% found once; its top ten account for approximately 10%. This sample is part of a study of response to subunit inactivated influenza vaccine. Germline V gene data show CDR1 as SGDLS and CDR2 as YYNGEE. The CDR3 sequence is 15 residues long. The J gene is TRBJ2-7, the V gene TRBV9; TRBD2 matches at 10 bases. The sequences come from PBMCs from blood, collected 5 to 6 days after vaccination. The sequence was collected from a man aged 45-60 years who received an inactivated influenza vaccine. CDR3 amino acids: CATSVDLLAGNEQYF. CDR3 DNA: TGTGCCACCAGCGTAGATTTACTAGCGGGGAACGAGCAGTACTTC.